This entry lists 20 T cell receptor beta chains sequenced from one sample in a study of graft-versus-host responses after intestinal transplantation (dated by TCRdb to the early 2020s). What the time point label conveys for this sample: cells obtained before transplantation from donor or recipient. The antigens these receptors bind are not known. Library preparation was by the immunoSEQ multiplex PCR assay. This immuneACCESS table, as held by TCRdb, lists in-frame sequences with V and J called but not all clones. Of the missing ones, under half trace to an unresolved V gene in checked studies; the others have no known cause. The sample table lists tens of thousands of clones, around 92% of them with a count of one. Over 0.08% of the sample rests with the top ten. This specimen was unstimulated CD4+ T cells sorted from spleen or lymph node cells, taken before intestinal transplant. All receptors derive from a human donor who received an intestinal transplant.

This chain joins TRBV10-3 and TRBJ1-1; D is unclear. The CDR3 is 16 residues long. V was shortened by 2 bases and J by 5 bases, with 18 bases between the two germline ends. Germline CDR1 reads ENHRY; CDR2 reads SYGVKD. CDR3 in amino acids: CAISEGVRGMGTEAFF. For the CDR3, the DNA is TGTGCCATCAGTGAGGGCGTGCGAGGGATGGGGACTGAAGCTTTCTTT.

In this sample, this clone turned up a few times. The rearrangement uses TRBV5-1 and TRBJ2-7; TRBD2 matches at 7 bases. Losses at the gene ends were 2 bases for V and 5 bases for J; bases not matched to a gene: 10. The CDR3 runs to 15 residues. CDR1 is SGHRS and CDR2 is YFSETQ in the germline V gene. The CDR3 loop reads CASSLDGRGGNEQYF. CDR3 DNA sequence: TGCGCCAGCAGCTTAGATGGCCGGGGAGGGAACGAGCAGTACTTC.

CDR3 sequence reads: CASRKDRSTDTQYF. Written as DNA, the CDR3 is TGTGCCAGTAGAAAGGACAGGAGCACAGATACGCAGTATTTT. The J gene is TRBJ2-3, the V gene TRBV19; 7 bases agree with TRBD1. This CDR3 comprises 14 residues. The germline CDR1 and CDR2 sequences are LNHDA and SQIVND (reference sequence). V shed 6 bases, J shed 0 bases, and the junction held 3 bases outside the gene matches.

This clone has a single count. The V call is TRBV2, the J call TRBJ2-2; a weak D match, TRBD1 (6 bases). Trimming left V 3 bases short and J 2 bases short, with 13 bases between. The CDR3 sequence is 16 residues long. CDR1 and CDR2 (germline): SNHLY, FYNNEI. The CDR3 loop reads CASSDTGPENTGELFF. The DNA of the CDR3 is TGTGCCAGCAGTGATACAGGGCCTGAAAACACCGGGGAGCTGTTTTTT.

The rearrangement uses TRBV4-3 and TRBJ2-3; 10 nucleotides agree with TRBD2. Germline CDR1 LGHNA, CDR2 YSLEER. The CDR3 runs 16 residues. V shed 1 base, J shed 4 bases, and the junction held 5 bases outside the gene matches. CDR3 in amino acids: CASSQGAGGLPDTQYF. The CDR3 bases are TGCGCCAGCAGCCAAGGAGCGGGGGGGCTTCCAGATACGCAGTATTTT.

The chain employs TRBV7-2 and TRBJ2-5, with D tentatively TRBD2 (5 bases). V was clipped by 6 bases and J by 4 bases, with 9 bases between them. Per germline, CDR1 SGHTA and CDR2 FQGNSA. The length of the CDR3 is 12 residues. The CDR3 region has the DNA TGTGCCAGCAGACGGGGATCAGAGACCCAGTACTTC. Translation: CASRRGSETQYF. Variable domain in full (rest from reference TRBV7-2 and TRBJ2-5): GAGVSQSPSNKVTEKGKDVELRCDPISGHTALYWYRQSLGQGLEFLIYFQGNSAPDKSGLPSDRFSAERTGGSVSTLTIQRTQQEDSAVYLCASRRGSETQYFGPGTRLLVL.

The chain recombines TRBV6-6 with TRBJ1-1; D gene unclear. CDR3 length equals 15 residues. The germline V gene has CDR1 MNHNY and CDR2 SVGAGI (reference sequence). The germline V and J ends were trimmed by 0 bases and 2 bases, with 10 bases remaining between them. In DNA form, the CDR3 reads TGTGCCAGCAGTTACTCGAGGCAGACTAACACTGAAGCTTTCTTT. It translates to CASSYSRQTNTEAFF.

J is TRBJ1-1 and V is TRBV9; 8 nucleotides agree with TRBD1. V lost 6 bases, J lost 5 bases, and 9 bases stayed unmatched. Germline V lookup: CDR1 SGDLS, CDR2 YYNGEE. The CDR3 is 14 residues long. The CDR3 bases are TGTGCCAGCACCCCCCGGACAGGGTGGACTGAAGCTTTCTTT. This sequence encodes CASTPRTGWTEAFF. The full variable domain, its missing parts supplied by reference TRBV9 and TRBJ1-1, is DSGVTQTPKHLITATGQRVTLRCSPRSGDLSVYWYQQSLDQGLQFLIQYYNGEERAKGNILERFSAQQFPDLHSELNLSSLELGDSALYFCASTPRTGWTEAFFGQGTRLTVV.

This clone showed up just once. The chain joins TRBV5-1 to TRBJ2-7; D perhaps matches TRBD1 (5 bases). V lost 2 bases to trimming and J lost 6 bases, with 18 bases between them. This CDR3 is built from 15 residues. Germline V lookup: CDR1 SGHRS, CDR2 YFSETQ. CDR3 in amino acids: CASSLSQGDRLEQYF. The CDR3 region has the DNA TGCGCCAGCAGCTTATCTCAGGGTGATCGTCTCGAGCAGTACTTC.

The chain combines TRBV7-9 with TRBJ2-5; TRBD1 matches at 10 bases. The germline gives CDR1 SEHNR, CDR2 FQNEAQ (reference sequence). The CDR3 has 15 amino acids. The V segment lost 6 bases and the J segment 4 bases; nucleotides outside the gene matches: 8. The chain's CDR3 is CASRPVRDRGETQYF. DNA for the CDR3: TGTGCCAGCAGACCCGTCCGGGACAGGGGAGAGACCCAGTACTTC.

The J gene is TRBJ1-1, the V gene TRBV5-1; D not certain. The CDR3 extends over 14 amino acids. Germline-derived CDR1 and CDR2 are SGHRS and YFSETQ. The V gene lost 4 bases and the J gene lost 4 bases, with 14 bases spanning the gap. Here the CDR3 DNA reads TGCGCCAGCAGCCCTACCCCGGGGAGCACTGAAGCTTTCTTT. It specifies CASSPTPGSTEAFF.

The CDR3 nucleotides are TGTGCCAGTAGTAGGGGGACAGGGGGCTCTGTCACTGAAGCTTTCTTT. Translated: CASSRGTGGSVTEAFF. The chain employs TRBV19 and TRBJ1-1; 12 nucleotides line up with TRBD1. Germline V CDR1 and CDR2: LNHDA, SQIVND (reference sequence). J gave up 4 bases and V 4 bases, and 7 bases lay outside the gene matches. The CDR3 consists of 16 residues.

The chain uses TRBV5-4 and TRBJ2-1; no clear D. CDR3 size: 16 residues. Trimming left V 1 base short and J 4 bases short, with 15 bases between. Looked up from germline, CDR1 is SGHNT and CDR2 is YYREEE (reference sequence). CDR3 DNA sequence: TGTGCCAGCAGCTTGAGAGGTGTCAGAATATACAATGAGCAGTTCTTC. Its translation is CASSLRGVRIYNEQFF.

This clone was observed a handful of times. The chain joins TRBV18 to TRBJ2-7, with TRBD2 matching 12 bases. The J segment lost 1 base and the V segment lost 5 bases, leaving 6 bases of the junction unmatched. From germline, CDR1 is KGHSH and CDR2 LQKENI. The CDR3 is 16 amino acids. The DNA for the CDR3 is TGTGCCAGCTCATCCACTAGCGGGGGGCCGTCCTACGAGCAGTACTTC. Protein sequence: CASSSTSGGPSYEQYF.

This chain joins TRBV6-5 and TRBJ2-3; 8 bases align to TRBD1. V shed 5 bases, J shed 5 bases, and the junction held 3 bases outside the gene matches. The V gene's germline CDR1 is MNHEY and CDR2 SVGAGI. The CDR3 consists of 13 residues. Here the CDR3 reads CASSPGGVDTQYF. The DNA of the CDR3 is TGTGCCAGCAGTCCAGGGGGCGTAGATACGCAGTATTTT.

The chain's CDR3 is CASSRGLPPTDTQYF. The CDR3 DNA follows: TGCGCCAGCAGCCGGGGACTTCCACCGACAGATACGCAGTATTTT. V usage is TRBV5-1 and J usage is TRBJ2-3, with a tentative D call TRBD2 (6 bases). In germline, CDR1 is SGHRS, CDR2 YFSETQ. V lost 4 bases and J lost 3, with 15 bases in between. This CDR3 has 15 residues.

V is TRBV9 and J is TRBJ2-3; D remains unclear. This CDR3 is built from 12 residues. V was cut by 0 bases and J by 5 bases, with 4 bases left in between. Germline V gives CDR1 SGDLS, CDR2 YYNGEE. The CDR3 spells CASSVVRDTQYF. In nucleotides, the CDR3 is TGTGCCAGCAGCGTAGTTAGAGATACGCAGTATTTT. The complete variable domain, with remaining parts taken from reference TRBV9 and TRBJ2-3, reads DSGVTQTPKHLITATGQRVTLRCSPRSGDLSVYWYQQSLDQGLQFLIQYYNGEERAKGNILERFSAQQFPDLHSELNLSSLELGDSALYFCASSVVRDTQYFGPGTRLTVL.

This chain uses TRBV5-1 with TRBJ2-1; 10 bases match TRBD2. This CDR3 spans 23 amino acids. The trim removed 4 bases at V and 4 bases at J, leaving 29 bases unmatched. Germline values: CDR1 SGHRS, CDR2 YFSETQ. As DNA, the CDR3 is TGCGCCAGCAGCCGCGAACCCCTCTGGACTAGCGGAGACCCCCGGAACAGATACAATGAGCAGTTCTTC. Protein: CASSREPLWTSGDPRNRYNEQFF.

The chain employs TRBV5-1 and TRBJ2-1; D gene ambiguous. Trimming shortened V by 4 bases and J by 8 bases, and 16 bases separated the two germline ends. CDR1 and CDR2 (germline): SGHRS, YFSETQ. The CDR3 sequence is 14 residues long. The CDR3 sequence: CASSNGSRGYEQFF. The CDR3 bases are TGCGCCAGCAGCAACGGGTCCAGAGGTTATGAGCAGTTCTTC.

The chain carries TRBV7-2 and TRBJ2-5, with D possibly TRBD1 on 6 matching bases. Germline lookup yields CDR1 SGHTA and CDR2 FQGNSA. This CDR3 has 14 amino acids. The ends were cut back, 3 bases at V and 2 bases at J, with 10 bases in the middle. The CDR3 sequence: CASSFLGGQETQYF. CDR3 in DNA: TGTGCCAGCAGCTTCTTAGGGGGTCAAGAGACCCAGTACTTC.